A selection of T cell receptor beta chains follows, all from one sample in a study of chemoradiotherapy in HPV16-positive cancers. TCRdb keeps only in-frame clones here, not all; method: immunoSEQ multiplex PCR. The table lists over 10,000 clones, about four fifths of them singletons. Sampling was conducted from a patient who underwent chemoradiotherapy. The source of these receptors is a human donor with HPV-associated anogenital cancer. CDR3s include the opening cysteine and the closing phenylalanine or tryptophan. The D gene is left open where the match is weak. Expanded clones get a size class; other rows say once, few or many, or leave the size out.

j_gene	d_gene	v_gene	abundance	len	CDR3aa	CDR3nt
TRBJ2-1	.	TRBV5-4	few	17	CASSLLLGSVSYNEQFF	TGTGCCAGCAGCTTGTTGTTAGGTAGCGTTTCCTACAATGAGCAGTTCTTC
TRBJ2-7	TRBD2	TRBV5-8	.	15	CASSLDGGGPYEQYF	TGTGCCAGCAGCTTGGATGGCGGGGGGCCCTACGAGCAGTACTTC
TRBJ2-5	TRBD2	TRBV27	.	16	CASTRLAGASGETQYF	TGTGCCAGCACCAGACTAGCGGGGGCCTCCGGAGAGACCCAGTACTTC
TRBJ1-4	.	TRBV7-9	.	14	CASSLSSTGEKLFF	TGTGCCAGCAGCTTATCCTCAACGGGTGAAAAACTGTTTTTT
TRBJ1-4	TRBD1	TRBV27	few	14	CASSLDRGREKLFF	TGTGCCAGCAGTCTGGACAGGGGGAGGGAAAAACTGTTTTTT
TRBJ1-5	TRBD1	TRBV30	.	16	CAWSRQGRRFIQPQHF	TGTGCCTGGTCCCGACAGGGTAGGCGGTTCATCCAGCCCCAGCATTTT
TRBJ1-6	.	TRBV9	.	16	CASSVAPGNLNSPLHF	TGTGCCAGCAGCGTAGCACCGGGGAATCTTAATTCACCCCTCCACTTT
TRBJ2-5	TRBD2	TRBV15	.	15	CATSTVQSGGGTQYF	TGTGCCACCAGCACGGTACAAAGCGGGGGAGGGACCCAGTACTTC
TRBJ1-1	TRBD1	TRBV5-4	.	15	CASSLGGRMNTEAFF	TGTGCCAGCAGCTTAGGGGGCCGAATGAACACTGAAGCTTTCTTT
TRBJ2-4	.	TRBV28	once	16	CASSSAATVAKNIQYF	TGTGCCAGCAGCTCGGCGGCTACCGTAGCCAAAAACATTCAGTACTTC
TRBJ1-2	.	TRBV4-2	.	15	CASSQELRQDYGYTF	TGTGCCAGCAGCCAAGAATTACGGCAGGATTATGGCTACACCTTC
TRBJ1-4	.	TRBV19	few	10	CASGFEKLFF	TGTGCTTCCGGTTTTGAAAAACTGTTTTTT
TRBJ2-7	TRBD2	TRBV10-2	.	18	CASSEFPGGGTTSYEQYF	TGCGCCAGCAGTGAATTTCCGGGGGGGGGAACTACCTCCTACGAGCAGTACTTC
TRBJ2-7	TRBD2	TRBV7-9	once	16	CASSPGTSVGYNEQYF	TGTGCCAGCAGCCCAGGGACTAGCGTTGGGTACAACGAGCAGTACTTC
TRBJ1-2	TRBD1	TRBV5-1	.	13	CASSEGGGFGYTF	TGCGCCAGCAGCGAAGGAGGGGGCTTTGGCTACACCTTC
TRBJ1-4	.	TRBV28	.	15	CASSPPGTMKEKLFF	TGTGCCAGCAGTCCACCCGGGACAATGAAGGAAAAACTGTTTTTT
TRBJ2-2	.	TRBV5-1	.	17	CASSGLLYSGNTGELFF	TGCGCCAGCAGCGGATTACTTTATAGCGGGAACACCGGGGAGCTGTTTTTT
TRBJ2-7	.	TRBV19	.	17	CASSRPPEDRGELKQYF	TGTGCCAGTAGTCGGCCCCCTGAGGACAGAGGAGAGTTGAAGCAGTACTTC
TRBJ2-2	TRBD1	TRBV14	.	17	CASSHLIEGQLTGELFF	TGTGCCAGCAGCCATCTTATTGAGGGACAGCTCACCGGGGAGCTGTTTTTT
TRBJ2-7	.	TRBV19	.	14	CASSIGGGWYEQYF	TGTGCCAGTAGTATTGGCGGGGGCTGGTACGAGCAGTACTTC
TRBJ1-2	.	TRBV28	.	17	CASSLSSGGRANYGYTF	TGTGCCAGCAGTTTAAGTTCGGGCGGCAGAGCTAACTATGGCTACACCTTC
TRBJ1-4	.	TRBV4-1	.	16	CASSQDGRGVREKLFF	TGCGCCAGCAGCCAAGATGGGAGGGGGGTTAGGGAAAAACTGTTTTTT
TRBJ1-1	.	TRBV7-2	.	13	CASSFERGTEAFF	TGTGCCAGCAGCTTCGAGAGAGGCACTGAAGCTTTCTTT
TRBJ1-2	TRBD1	TRBV5-6	.	15	CASSKWGTGDYGYTF	TGTGCCAGCAGCAAGTGGGGGACAGGGGACTATGGCTACACCTTC
TRBJ1-2	.	TRBV6-5	.	16	CASSYSLGGRATGYTF	TGTGCCAGCAGTTACTCGTTAGGTGGCAGGGCGACTGGCTACACCTTC
TRBJ1-1	.	TRBV19	.	15	CASSMGSGLNTEAFF	TGTGCCAGTAGTATGGGGTCAGGTCTGAACACTGAAGCTTTCTTT
TRBJ1-6	.	TRBV21-1	.	13	CASPVLQPSPLHF	TGTGCCAGCCCGGTTCTTCAGCCTTCACCCCTCCACTTT
TRBJ2-4	TRBD1	TRBV29-1	.	12	CSVGQGWDIQYF	TGCAGCGTTGGACAGGGCTGGGACATTCAGTACTTC